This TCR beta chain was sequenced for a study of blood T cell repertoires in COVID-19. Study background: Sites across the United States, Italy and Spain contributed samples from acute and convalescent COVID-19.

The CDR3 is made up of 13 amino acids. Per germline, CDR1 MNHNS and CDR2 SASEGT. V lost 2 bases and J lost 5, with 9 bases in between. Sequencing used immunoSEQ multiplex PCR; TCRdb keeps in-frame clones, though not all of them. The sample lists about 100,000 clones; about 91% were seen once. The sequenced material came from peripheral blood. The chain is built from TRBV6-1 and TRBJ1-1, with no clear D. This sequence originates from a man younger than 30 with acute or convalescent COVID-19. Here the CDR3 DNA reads TGTGCCAGCAGTGAACCGGGAAGGACTGAAGCTTTCTTT. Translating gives CASSEPGRTEAFF.